Each of the 3 T cell receptor beta chains below was sequenced from the same sample in a study of blood T cell repertoires in COVID-19 (dated by TCRdb to 2020 to 2022). Library prep was done by the immunoSEQ multiplex PCR assay. TCRdb retrieved this table from immuneACCESS and kept in-frame rearrangements only. Not all clones are present; in checked studies, unresolved V genes account for under half, and no reason is known for the remainder. Within this sample are 40,000 or so clones, with just under 85% of them counted one time only. The ten largest account for 4.8% of the sample. The specimen was peripheral blood. The receptors originated from a man aged 50 or older with active COVID-19.

V and J are TRBV10-3 and TRBJ2-7, with D perhaps matching TRBD1 (6 bases). The CDR3 covers 14 residues. Germline-derived CDR1 and CDR2 are ENHRY and SYGVKD. The V and J ends lost 7 bases and 6 bases respectively, with 19 bases between them. CDR3: CAITDDRKGIEQYF. CDR3 coding DNA: TGTGCCATCACCGACGACAGGAAGGGCATCGAGCAGTACTTC.

The chain is built from TRBV29-1 and TRBJ1-2; TRBD1 matches 8 bases. Germline trimming cut 6 bases from V and 4 bases from J; bases unmatched to any gene: 10. The germline gives CDR1 SQVTM, CDR2 ANQGSEA. The CDR3 has 14 residues. The CDR3 DNA sequence: TGCAGCGTAGAGCCGGGACAGGCGAGCTATGGCTACACCTTC. Residues: CSVEPGQASYGYTF. Using reference TRBV29-1 and TRBJ1-2 for the parts outside the CDR3, the full variable domain is SAVISQKPSRDICQRGTSLTIQCQVDSQVTMMFWYRQQPGQSLTLIATANQGSEATYESGFVIDKFPISRPNLTFSTLTVSNMSPEDSSIYLCSVEPGQASYGYTFGSGTRLTVV.

The J gene is TRBJ1-1, the V gene TRBV2; 9 bases map to TRBD1. From germline, CDR1 is SNHLY and CDR2 FYNNEI. The trim removed 10 bases at V and 6 bases at J, leaving 12 bases unmatched. The CDR3 consists of 14 residues. DNA for the CDR3: TGTGCCACCTCCTACGACAGGGGGAGATCTGAAGCTTTCTTT. Protein sequence: CATSYDRGRSEAFF.